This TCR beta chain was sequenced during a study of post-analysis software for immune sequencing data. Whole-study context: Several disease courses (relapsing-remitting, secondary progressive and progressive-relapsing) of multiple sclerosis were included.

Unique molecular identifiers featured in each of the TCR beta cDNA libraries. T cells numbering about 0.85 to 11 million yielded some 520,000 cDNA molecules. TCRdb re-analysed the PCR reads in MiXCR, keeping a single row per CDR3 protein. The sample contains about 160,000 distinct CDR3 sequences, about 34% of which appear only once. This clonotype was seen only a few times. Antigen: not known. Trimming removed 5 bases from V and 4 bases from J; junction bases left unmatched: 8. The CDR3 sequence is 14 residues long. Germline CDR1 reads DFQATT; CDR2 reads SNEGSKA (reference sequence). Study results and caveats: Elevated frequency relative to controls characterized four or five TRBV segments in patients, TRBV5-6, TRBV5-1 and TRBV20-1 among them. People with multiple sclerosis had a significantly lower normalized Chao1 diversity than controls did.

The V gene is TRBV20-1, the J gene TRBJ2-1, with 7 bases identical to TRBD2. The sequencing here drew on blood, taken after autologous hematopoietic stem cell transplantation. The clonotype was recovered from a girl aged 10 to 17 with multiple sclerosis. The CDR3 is CSALGRALYNEQFF. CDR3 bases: TGCAGTGCTTTAGGGAGGGCCCTGTACAATGAGCAGTTCTTC.